These 21 T cell receptor beta chains were all obtained from the same sample, sequenced in a study of blood T cells in healthy people across ages. Primed by a sample-barcoded 5' primer and a J-beta primer mix, a second PCR proceeded for about 6 to 11 cycles. TCRdb used MiXCR to reprocess the 5' RACE reads, holding one entry per CDR3 protein. The sample records 1.5 million to 2 million distinct CDR3 sequences, roughly 30% being singletons. Sample: blood. The receptor set was obtained from a woman aged 30 to 39 in good health.

This clonotype has only a few counts. The junction does not match germline at one end; this may be a read error. The CDR3 DNA sequence: TGTGCCGGCAGCCAAGGACTAGCGTTGAGGGGGTTGGATGAGCAGTTCTTC. Encoded protein: CAGSQGLALRGLDEQFF. The chain uses TRBV3-1 and TRBJ2-1; the match to TRBD2 covers 9 bases. This CDR3 is 17 amino acids long. Germline CDR1 reads LGHDT; CDR2 reads YNNKEL (reference sequence).

Comment on this clonotype: Just one base apart from a much larger clone, this may be a read error. The chain is built from TRBV5-6 and TRBJ2-7; D may match TRBD1 or TRBD2 (5 bases each). The CDR3 runs to 15 residues. Germline V lookup: CDR1 SGHDT, CDR2 YYEEEE. The CDR3 reads CTSSLYSGTFHEQYF. CDR3 DNA sequence: TGTACCAGCAGCTTGTACTCAGGGACGTTCCACGAGCAGTACTTC.

In its sample, this clonotype was seen a few times. CDR3 amino acids: CASSPLGLSVYNEQFF. The CDR3 DNA reads TGTGCCAGCAGCCCATTGGGACTATCCGTCTACAATGAGCAGTTCTTC. This sequence joins TRBV7-6 and TRBJ2-1, with 7 bases that match TRBD2. Unmatched junction bases numbered 10, after V lost 5 bases and J lost 3 bases. The CDR3 extends over 16 amino acids. From germline, CDR1 is SGHVS and CDR2 FNYEAQ.

This clonotype turned up a few times. Written as DNA, the CDR3 is TGTGCCAGCAGCCCAACCCGGGACAGTTCCTACGAGCAGTACTTC. This gives the protein CASSPTRDSSYEQYF. This sequence joins TRBV7-2 and TRBJ2-7; 7 bases align to TRBD1. This CDR3 contains 15 residues. V lost 5 bases and J lost 1; bases outside the gene matches: 8. The germline V gene encodes CDR1 SGHTA and CDR2 FQGNSA.

This chain uses TRBV12-3 or TRBV12-4 with TRBJ2-3; 9 bases are shared with TRBD1. CDR3 size: 14 residues. The DNA for the CDR3 is TGTGTCACCCGACAGGGGGTCAGCACAGATACGCAGTATTTT. Protein: CVTRQGVSTDTQYF.

V is TRBV9 and J is TRBJ2-7; D gene unclear. The CDR3 loop spans 15 amino acids. V dropped 0 bases and J dropped 6 bases, with 16 bases sitting between them. Germline V gene data show CDR1 as SGDLS and CDR2 as YYNGEE. The chain's CDR3 is CASSVGPNPAGEQYF. The CDR3 coding sequence is TGTGCCAGCAGCGTAGGACCGAACCCGGCCGGCGAGCAGTACTTC. The complete variable domain, with remaining parts taken from reference TRBV9 and TRBJ2-7, reads DSGVTQTPKHLITATGQRVTLRCSPRSGDLSVYWYQQSLDQGLQFLIQYYNGEERAKGNILERFSAQQFPDLHSELNLSSLELGDSALYFCASSVGPNPAGEQYFGPGTRLTVT.

This clonotype was detected a few times. CDR3 in DNA: TGTGCCAGCAGTGAAGCGCTTCTTGGGTTTGGGGATCAGCCCCAGCATTTT. Encoded protein: CASSEALLGFGDQPQHF. The rearrangement links TRBV2 to TRBJ1-5; no clear D. This CDR3 is 17 amino acids long. Trimming pared 0 bases from V and 5 bases from J, leaving 17 bases between. CDR1 is SNHLY and CDR2 is FYNNEI in the germline V gene.

The chain couples TRBV5-1 to TRBJ1-2, with unresolved D. CDR3 length: 13 amino acids. Trimming took 6 bases from V and 6 from J, leaving 15 bases between them. The germline CDR1 and CDR2 sequences are SGHRS and YFSETQ. In nucleotides, the CDR3 is TGCGCCAGCACGTCACAAGGAATACATGGCTACACCTTC. Translating it yields CASTSQGIHGYTF.

The rearrangement links TRBV7-8 to TRBJ2-1, with a tentative D call TRBD2 (5 bases). The germline V gene has CDR1 SGHVS and CDR2 FQNEAQ. V dropped 1 base and J dropped 10 bases, with 17 bases sitting between them. This CDR3 region has 15 residues. The CDR3 sequence is CASSLGLASIEEQFF. CDR3 DNA: TGTGCCAGCAGCTTAGGGCTAGCCAGTATAGAAGAGCAGTTCTTC.

This clonotype was detected only a few times. At one end the junction does not follow the germline gene, possibly because of a read error. CDR3 protein: CASRYSHQDPHSYNEQFF. The CDR3 nucleotides are TGTGCCAGCAGGTACTCACATCAGGATCCCCACTCCTACAATGAGCAGTTCTTC. The chain uses TRBV6-2 or TRBV6-3 and TRBJ2-1, with D hard to call. Germline CDR1 and CDR2: MNHEY and SVGEGT. This CDR3 is built from 18 residues.

This clonotype was seen repeatedly, ten times or more. V usage is TRBV20-1 and J usage is TRBJ2-4, with D tentatively TRBD1 (6 bases). The CDR3 sequence is 18 residues long. V shed 3 bases and J shed 0 bases, with 21 bases lying between them. Germline assignment: CDR1 DFQATT and CDR2 SNEGSKA (reference sequence). The CDR3 nucleotides are TGCAGTGCTAGCACCGGGACAACCACGCACCTAGCCAAAAACATTCAGTACTTC. Protein sequence: CSASTGTTTHLAKNIQYF.

The chain couples TRBV10-2 to TRBJ2-7, with a weak D call TRBD1 (7 bases). The CDR3 has 14 residues. V lost 3 bases and J 5 bases, leaving 14 bases between the germline ends. In germline, CDR1 is WSHSY, CDR2 SAAADI. The CDR3 protein is CASSESRGDHEQYF. In nucleotides, the CDR3 is TGCGCCAGCAGTGAAAGCAGGGGGGACCACGAGCAGTACTTC.

The V gene is TRBV20-1, the J gene TRBJ2-7, with 10 bases that match TRBD1. V lost 3 bases, J lost 5 bases, and 7 bases stayed unmatched. CDR3 size: 14 residues. Germline loops: CDR1 DFQATT, CDR2 SNEGSKA (reference sequence). CDR3 amino acids: CSASGDRGGDEQYF. CDR3 bases: TGCAGTGCTAGTGGGGACAGGGGTGGTGACGAGCAGTACTTC.

The rearrangement joins TRBV19 to TRBJ1-2; D unresolved. The CDR3 spans 11 residues. Germline CDR1 LNHDA, CDR2 SQIVND (reference sequence). The germline V and J ends were trimmed by 4 bases and 8 bases, with 8 bases remaining between them. The CDR3 here is CASSTAYGYTF. The CDR3 coding sequence is TGTGCCAGTAGTACCGCGTACGGCTACACCTTC. The full variable domain, completed using reference TRBV19 and TRBJ1-2, is DGGITQSPKYLFRKEGQNVTLSCEQNLNHDAMYWYRQDPGQGLRLIYYSQIVNDFQKGDIAEGYSVSREKKESFPLTVTSAQKNPTAFYLCASSTAYGYTFGSGTRLTVV.

This clonotype was counted only a few times. V is TRBV19 and J is TRBJ1-6; 7 bases map to TRBD1. With V trimmed by 9 bases and J by 6 bases, 8 bases remained unmatched. This CDR3 is built from 14 residues. Germline lookup yields CDR1 LNHDA and CDR2 SQIVND (reference sequence). The CDR3 loop reads CASAKTGRNSPLHF. The CDR3 nucleotides are TGTGCCAGCGCAAAGACAGGGCGTAATTCACCCCTCCACTTT.

The rearrangement uses TRBV2 and TRBJ2-7; D is possibly TRBD2 (5 bases). Trimming removed 8 bases at V and 4 bases at J, with 15 bases between. The CDR3 spans 13 residues. Per the germline V gene, CDR1 is SNHLY and CDR2 is FYNNEI. The CDR3 loop reads CASSEDGKYEQYF. CDR3 nucleotides: TGTGCCAGCTCCGAGGACGGGAAATACGAGCAGTACTTC. The full variable domain, its missing parts supplied by reference TRBV2 and TRBJ2-7, is EPEVTQTPSHQVTQMGQEVILRCVPISNHLYFYWYRQILGQKVEFLVSFYNNEISEKSEIFDDQFSVERPDGSNFTLKIRSTKLEDSAMYFCASSEDGKYEQYFGPGTRLTVT.

Many counts were recorded for this clonotype. The rearrangement links TRBV20-1 to TRBJ2-7; 8 nucleotides align to TRBD1. V was pared by 0 bases and J by 1 base, with 2 bases of the junction left unmatched. CDR3 length: 14 residues. Germline values: CDR1 DFQATT, CDR2 SNEGSKA (reference sequence). The CDR3 nucleotides are TGCAGTGCTAGAGATGGACAGGGTTCCTACGAGCAGTACTTC. It codes for CSARDGQGSYEQYF.

This clonotype was detected ten times or more. The chain recombines TRBV4-3 with TRBJ2-7; a possible D gene is TRBD2 (5 bases). The CDR3 length is 15 residues. The V and J ends lost 0 bases and 6 bases respectively, with 15 bases between them. CDR1 and CDR2 (germline): LGHNA, YSLEER. As DNA, the CDR3 is TGCGCCAGCAGCCAAGAGAGGGCACTCCCTCGCGAGCAGTACTTC. Translated: CASSQERALPREQYF.

About this clonotype: A read error may be the cause here, since a much bigger clone is one base away. This sequence joins TRBV10-3 and TRBJ2-5; D is unclear. Looked up from germline, CDR1 is ENHRY and CDR2 is SYGVKD. Trimming cost V 3 bases and J 11 bases, with 22 bases left between them. This CDR3 region has 15 residues. DNA for the CDR3: TGTGCCATCAGTGAAACTATGGTAGGGAACAATGAGCAGTACTTC. Its protein product is CAISETMVGNNEQYF.

This clonotype was recorded a few times. The rearrangement uses TRBV20-1 and TRBJ1-5; D is perhaps TRBD1 (5 bases). This CDR3 contains 14 residues. Germline V CDR1 and CDR2: DFQATT, SNEGSKA (reference sequence). Deletions cut 4 bases from V and 6 bases from J, with 16 bases between. CDR3 coding DNA: TGCAGTGCTACCCAGCCCGGGGGTGGTCAGCCCCAGCATTTT. Its translation is CSATQPGGGQPQHF.

V is TRBV4-2 and J is TRBJ2-1; 7 bases align to TRBD1. Trimming cost V 0 bases and J 15 bases; bases outside gene matches: 17. Germline loops: CDR1 LGHNA, CDR2 YNFKEQ. This CDR3 comprises 16 residues. CDR3 nucleotide sequence: TGTGCCAGCAGCCAAGATCTATCTCTCCTAGACAGGGCGGCGTTCTTC. Translated: CASSQDLSLLDRAAFF.